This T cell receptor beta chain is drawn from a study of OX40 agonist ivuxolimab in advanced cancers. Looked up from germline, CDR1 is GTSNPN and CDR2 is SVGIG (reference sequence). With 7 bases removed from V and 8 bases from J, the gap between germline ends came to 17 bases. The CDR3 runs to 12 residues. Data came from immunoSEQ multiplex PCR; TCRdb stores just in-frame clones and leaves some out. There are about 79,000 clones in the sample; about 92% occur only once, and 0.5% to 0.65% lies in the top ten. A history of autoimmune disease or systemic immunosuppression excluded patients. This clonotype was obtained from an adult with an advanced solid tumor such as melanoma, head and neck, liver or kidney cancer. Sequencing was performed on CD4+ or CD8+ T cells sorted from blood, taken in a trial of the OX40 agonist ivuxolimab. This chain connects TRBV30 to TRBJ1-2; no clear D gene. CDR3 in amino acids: CASASGQIGYTF. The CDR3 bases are TGTGCCTCCGCAAGTGGGCAAATCGGCTACACCTTC.